These 28 T cell receptor beta chains originate from one sample sequenced in a study of cytomegalovirus exposure and HLA in healthy donors. The PCR was carried out with 60 Vbeta primers and 13 Jbeta primers. Profiled with immunoSEQ multiplex PCR; TCRdb holds only in-frame clones, not every one. The sample consists of about 140,000 clones, approximately 80% of them appearing once. The sample comprised PBMCs. The receptors stem from a man in his forties in good health and CMV-seropositive.

CDR3 loop: CASSFRGTDNNSPLHF. The CDR3 nucleotides read TGTGCCAGCAGCTTCCGCGGGACAGATAATAATTCACCCCTCCACTTT. The rearrangement joins TRBV11-1 to TRBJ1-6; TRBD1 matches at 7 bases. The germline gives CDR1 SGHAT, CDR2 FQDESV (reference sequence). Unmatched junction bases numbered 7, after V lost 3 bases and J lost 5 bases. The CDR3 is made up of 16 amino acids.

The chain joins TRBV19 to TRBJ2-3, with TRBD1 identical over 9 bases. Germline lookup yields CDR1 LNHDA and CDR2 SQIVND (reference sequence). CDR3 length: 16 residues. V lost 6 bases, J lost 3 bases, and 10 bases stayed unmatched. The CDR3 region has the DNA TGTGCCAGTAGGACCTTTGGGACAGGGTTTACAGATACGCAGTATTTT. This translates into CASRTFGTGFTDTQYF.

This chain links TRBV2 with TRBJ2-5, with 7 bases fitting TRBD2. V lost 4 bases to trimming and J lost 14 bases; unmatched junction nucleotides: 4. The CDR3 consists of 10 residues. Per germline, CDR1 SNHLY and CDR2 FYNNEI. In nucleotides, the CDR3 is TGTGCCAGCAGTGGACTAGCAAGCTACTTC. This encodes CASSGLASYF.

J is TRBJ1-1 and V is TRBV11-3, with unresolved D. V was pared by 3 bases and J by 1 base, with 6 bases between. Per the germline V gene, CDR1 is SGHNT and CDR2 is YENEEA. The CDR3 loop spans 13 amino acids. CDR3 amino acids: CASSFAENTEAFF. In nucleotides, the CDR3 is TGTGCCAGCAGCTTCGCAGAGAACACTGAAGCTTTCTTT.

The rearrangement uses TRBV30 and TRBJ1-1; a weak D match, TRBD1 (6 bases). V shed 2 bases and J shed 4 bases, with 14 bases lying between them. Per germline, CDR1 GTSNPN and CDR2 SVGIG (reference sequence). The CDR3 runs to 14 residues. This chain's CDR3 is CAWSRDRGGTEAFF. DNA for the CDR3: TGTGCCTGGAGTCGGGACCGAGGGGGCACTGAAGCTTTCTTT. The variable domain in full, with the rest retrieved from reference TRBV30 and TRBJ1-1, is SQTIHQWPATLVQPVGSPLSLECTVEGTSNPNLYWYRQAAGRGLQLLFYSVGIGQISSEVPQNLSASRPQDRQFILSSKKLLLSDSGFYLCAWSRDRGGTEAFFGQGTRLTVV.

This chain uses TRBV6-5 with TRBJ1-2; a weak D match, TRBD1 (6 bases). CDR3 length: 11 amino acids. V was shortened by 8 bases and J by 5 bases, with 9 bases between the two germline ends. CDR1 is MNHEY and CDR2 is SVGAGI in the germline V gene. The CDR3: CASQGGYGYTF. The CDR3 region has the DNA TGTGCCAGCCAAGGGGGTTATGGCTACACCTTC.

The V call is TRBV10-3, the J call TRBJ1-5, with D uncertain. Per the germline V gene, CDR1 is ENHRY and CDR2 is SYGVKD. Trimming shortened V by 10 bases and J by 0 bases, and 25 bases separated the two germline ends. The CDR3 is made up of 18 amino acids. CDR3 sequence (DNA): TGTGCCACCGGAGGCCGAGGAGGACTGGGGAATAGCAATCAGCCCCAGCATTTT. This codes for CATGGRGGLGNSNQPQHF.

The V and J genes are TRBV6-1 and TRBJ2-7; 9 bases match TRBD1. Germline V gene data show CDR1 as MNHNS and CDR2 as SASEGT. Germline trimming cut 5 bases from V and 0 bases from J; bases unmatched to any gene: 5. This CDR3 has 15 amino acids. CDR3 nucleotides: TGTGCCAGCAGTCCCCGGACAGGGGACTCCTACGAGCAGTACTTC. Its protein is CASSPRTGDSYEQYF.

V usage is TRBV7-3 and J usage is TRBJ2-1; 14 bases agree with TRBD2. The CDR3 extends over 16 amino acids. Germline V gene sequence: CDR1 SGHTA, CDR2 FQGTGA. Trimming cost V 4 bases and J 6 bases; bases outside gene matches: 5. This CDR3 is CASSSGLAGVRNEQFF. The CDR3 coding sequence is TGTGCCAGCAGCTCGGGACTAGCGGGAGTTCGCAATGAGCAGTTCTTC.

The chain carries TRBV9 and TRBJ2-1, with 9 bases aligning to TRBD2. After removal of 4 bases from V and 4 bases from J, the junction contained 9 bases not matched to a gene. CDR3 length equals 16 residues. Germline V gene data show CDR1 as SGDLS and CDR2 as YYNGEE. The CDR3 protein is CASSPALRGGYNEQFF. The CDR3 region has the DNA TGTGCCAGCAGCCCGGCGCTGCGGGGGGGGTACAATGAGCAGTTCTTC.

The rearrangement uses TRBV27 and TRBJ1-4, with TRBD1 matching over 7 bases. The CDR3 length is 15 residues. CDR1 is MNHEY and CDR2 is SMNVEV in the germline V gene (reference sequence). Losses at the gene ends were 6 bases for V and 12 bases for J; bases not matched to a gene: 16. Here the CDR3 DNA reads TGTGCCAGCAGACTTCTCGGGACAGCCTCGAGTGAACTGTTTTTT. It is translated as CASRLLGTASSELFF.

This clone came up a few times. This chain links TRBV5-1 with TRBJ1-4; a weak D match, TRBD1 (6 bases). CDR1 SGHRS and CDR2 YFSETQ come from the germline V gene. The CDR3 runs 15 residues. V was clipped by 3 bases and J by 3 bases, with 12 bases between them. CDR3 in amino acids: CASSSLGASNEKLFF. The CDR3, as DNA: TGCGCCAGCAGCTCGCTGGGGGCCTCTAATGAAAAACTGTTTTTT.

The V call is TRBV7-9, the J call TRBJ1-2; D is unclear. Germline V gene lookup returns CDR1 SEHNR and CDR2 FQNEAQ (reference sequence). V gave up 4 bases and J gave up 1 base, with 13 bases separating them. This CDR3 comprises 15 residues. The CDR3: CASSSWEEDNYGYTF. The CDR3 coding sequence is TGTGCCAGCAGCTCTTGGGAGGAGGATAACTATGGCTACACCTTC.

The chain couples TRBV5-1 to TRBJ2-2; possibly TRBD2 for D (5 bases). The CDR3 is 16 residues long. The germline V gene has CDR1 SGHRS and CDR2 YFSETQ. V lost 5 bases and J lost 0, with 14 bases in between. DNA for the CDR3: TGCGCCAGCAGACCGGCGGGCAGAACGAACACCGGGGAGCTGTTTTTT. Translated: CASRPAGRTNTGELFF.

The chain joins TRBV18 to TRBJ1-3, with a weak D call TRBD1 (5 bases). The CDR3 is 15 amino acids. Trimming stripped 6 bases from V and 1 base from J, with 13 bases between. Germline loops: CDR1 KGHSH, CDR2 LQKENI. The CDR3 sequence: CASSLGHSSGNTIYF. CDR3 nucleotides: TGTGCCAGCTCCCTCGGACATTCGTCTGGAAACACCATATATTTT.

This rearrangement joins TRBV6-1 to TRBJ2-4; D is possibly TRBD1 (5 bases). The V end was cut by 6 bases, the J end by 6 bases, with 15 bases between. CDR3 length equals 14 residues. Germline assignment: CDR1 MNHNS and CDR2 SASEGT. The DNA of the CDR3 is TGTGCCAGCAGCGCAGGTGGGGCCGGAAACATTCAGTACTTC. Translating gives CASSAGGAGNIQYF.

This clone was seen more than once but under ten times. An end of the junction differs from the germline gene, which may be a read error. The chain joins TRBV7-7 to TRBJ2-1; weak D call: TRBD2 (5 bases). The germline gives CDR1 SSHAT, CDR2 FNYEAQ (reference sequence). The CDR3 is 15 residues long. CDR3 in amino acids: CASSLARAAYNEQFF. As DNA, the CDR3 is TGTGCTAGCAGCTTAGCGAGGGCCGCCTACAATGAGCAGTTCTTC.

This clone showed up just once. This chain joins TRBV7-9 and TRBJ2-3; the match to TRBD1 covers 8 bases. Germline values: CDR1 SEHNR, CDR2 FQNEAQ (reference sequence). CDR3 length equals 14 residues. Trimming removed 3 bases from V and 2 bases from J; junction bases left unmatched: 1. DNA for the CDR3: TGTGCCAGCAGCTTGGACAGGGACACAGATACGCAGTATTTT. Its translation: CASSLDRDTDTQYF.

The chain employs TRBV29-1 and TRBJ1-1; D is undetermined. V gave up 7 bases and J gave up 3 bases, with 12 bases separating them. Germline lookup yields CDR1 SQVTM and CDR2 ANQGSEA. The CDR3 spans 12 residues. CDR3 DNA sequence: TGCAGCGCCAAACTATTAGACACTGAAGCTTTCTTT. Its translation is CSAKLLDTEAFF.

The CDR3 is CASTFDRSKTGYTF. The CDR3 DNA is TGTGCCAGCACCTTTGACAGGAGCAAAACGGGCTACACCTTC. This chain links TRBV6-1 with TRBJ1-2, with D possibly being TRBD1 (6 bases). This CDR3 comprises 14 residues. Trimming stripped 7 bases from V and 8 bases from J, with 20 bases between. Germline values: CDR1 MNHNS, CDR2 SASEGT.

The rearrangement uses TRBV5-4 and TRBJ1-5; maybe TRBD1 (5 bases). The V gene lost 0 bases and the J gene lost 1 base, with 8 bases spanning the gap. CDR3 length: 15 residues. CDR1 is SGHNT and CDR2 is YYREEE in the germline V gene (reference sequence). This chain's CDR3 is CASSLDPGSNQPQHF. The CDR3 nucleotides read TGTGCCAGCAGCTTGGACCCAGGGAGCAATCAGCCCCAGCATTTT.

This chain joins TRBV19 and TRBJ1-5, with D hard to call. The CDR3 length is 15 residues. Germline values: CDR1 LNHDA, CDR2 SQIVND (reference sequence). V lost 3 bases and J lost 4, with 13 bases in between. Written as DNA, the CDR3 is TGTGCCAGTAGTATTCCCGGGAGAGGTAATCAGCCCCAGCATTTT. It yields the protein CASSIPGRGNQPQHF.

The CDR3, as DNA: TGTGCCAGCAGCTTAGAGGGGCATGGAGGCAATCAGCCCCAGCATTTT. It codes for CASSLEGHGGNQPQHF. The chain has TRBV7-6 and TRBJ1-5, with a weak D call TRBD1 (5 bases). The CDR3 extends over 16 amino acids. Germline-derived CDR1 and CDR2 are SGHVS and FNYEAQ. V was pared by 1 base and J by 2 bases, with 12 bases between.

The chain uses TRBV9 and TRBJ2-3, with 8 nucleotides matching TRBD2. The CDR3 length is 17 residues. Trimming removed 4 bases from V and 0 bases from J; junction bases left unmatched: 10. From germline, CDR1 is SGDLS and CDR2 YYNGEE. This chain's CDR3 is CASSHPQRGTSTDTQYF. In nucleotides, the CDR3 is TGTGCCAGCAGCCATCCCCAGCGGGGGACGAGCACAGATACGCAGTATTTT.

This clone has just a few counts. This chain connects TRBV14 to TRBJ2-7; D uncertain. Per germline, CDR1 SGHDN and CDR2 FVKESK. V dropped 4 bases and J dropped 2 bases, with 9 bases sitting between them. The CDR3 runs to 13 residues. The CDR3 sequence: CASSPPKTYEQYF. CDR3 sequence (DNA): TGTGCCAGCAGCCCCCCTAAGACCTACGAGCAGTACTTC. The full variable domain, with the rest looked up from reference TRBV14 and TRBJ2-7, is EAGVTQFPSHSVIEKGQTVTLRCDPISGHDNLYWYRRVMGKEIKFLLHFVKESKQDESGMPNNRFLAERTGGTYSTLKVQPAELEDSGVYFCASSPPKTYEQYFGPGTRLTVT.

CDR3 loop: CASSLTTTGGIGNTIYF. CDR3 DNA: TGCGCCAGCAGCTTGACCACGACAGGGGGGATTGGAAACACCATATATTTT. This chain uses TRBV5-1 with TRBJ1-3; 9 bases are shared with TRBD1. CDR3 length: 17 residues. Germline assignment: CDR1 SGHRS and CDR2 YFSETQ. V dropped 1 base and J dropped 3; count of bases not matched to a gene: 8.

This clone was counted only a few times. The CDR3 is CASSDSYGYTF. CDR3 bases: TGTGCCAGCAGTGATTCATATGGCTACACCTTC. This chain links TRBV6-1 with TRBJ1-2, with no clear D. CDR3 length: 11 residues. The V gene's germline CDR1 is MNHNS and CDR2 SASEGT. V was shortened by 3 bases and J by 5 bases, with 4 bases between the two germline ends.

This chain joins TRBV6-1 and TRBJ1-4; TRBD1 aligns across 9 bases. Per germline, CDR1 MNHNS and CDR2 SASEGT. The junction had 7 bases not matched to a gene; V was cut back by 7 bases and J by 10 bases. The CDR3 totals 13 residues. The CDR3: CASILQGARKLFF. The CDR3 DNA sequence: TGTGCCAGCATCCTACAGGGGGCGAGAAAACTGTTTTTT.